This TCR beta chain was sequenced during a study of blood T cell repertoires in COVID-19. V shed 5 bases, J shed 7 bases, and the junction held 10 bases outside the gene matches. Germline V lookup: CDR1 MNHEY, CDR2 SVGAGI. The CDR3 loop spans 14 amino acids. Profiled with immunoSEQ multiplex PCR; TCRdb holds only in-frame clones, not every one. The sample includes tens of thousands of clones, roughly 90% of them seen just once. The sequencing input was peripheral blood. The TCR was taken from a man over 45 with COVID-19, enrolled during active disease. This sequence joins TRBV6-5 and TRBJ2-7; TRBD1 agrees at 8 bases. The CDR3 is CASSKGQAQGEQYF. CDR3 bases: TGTGCCAGCAGTAAGGGACAGGCCCAAGGGGAGCAGTACTTC.